This entry is about one TCR beta chain. Original analysis: The assay estimated nucleated cells by amplifying reference gene primers. Produced via immunoSEQ multiplex PCR; TCRdb's table is partial and in-frame only. For V, J and clone size, that table is used; D and trimming come from the DNA. This table has 55,000 to 65,000 clones, roughly 88% appearing once. Germline V gives CDR1 LNHDA, CDR2 SQIVND (reference sequence). Trimming left V 7 bases short and J 4 bases short, with 17 bases between. The CDR3 totals 15 residues. Patients from Seattle were sampled longitudinally, starting during active infection. The sample belongs to a study of blood T cell repertoires in COVID-19. Turning to the study itself: Specimens from acute and convalescent COVID-19 originated in the United States, Italy and Spain. From T cells, B-cell-depleted T cells, or PBMCs came the material, which was cDNA or gDNA.

The sequenced sample was peripheral blood. V gene TRBV19 combines with J gene TRBJ2-1; tentative D call: TRBD2 (5 bases). This TCR was sampled from a man aged 25-45 years with COVID-19, enrolled during active disease. Written as DNA, the CDR3 is TGTGCCAGTACCCCCCCCTTGTCGGGATACAATGAGCAGTTCTTC. Translation: CASTPPLSGYNEQFF.